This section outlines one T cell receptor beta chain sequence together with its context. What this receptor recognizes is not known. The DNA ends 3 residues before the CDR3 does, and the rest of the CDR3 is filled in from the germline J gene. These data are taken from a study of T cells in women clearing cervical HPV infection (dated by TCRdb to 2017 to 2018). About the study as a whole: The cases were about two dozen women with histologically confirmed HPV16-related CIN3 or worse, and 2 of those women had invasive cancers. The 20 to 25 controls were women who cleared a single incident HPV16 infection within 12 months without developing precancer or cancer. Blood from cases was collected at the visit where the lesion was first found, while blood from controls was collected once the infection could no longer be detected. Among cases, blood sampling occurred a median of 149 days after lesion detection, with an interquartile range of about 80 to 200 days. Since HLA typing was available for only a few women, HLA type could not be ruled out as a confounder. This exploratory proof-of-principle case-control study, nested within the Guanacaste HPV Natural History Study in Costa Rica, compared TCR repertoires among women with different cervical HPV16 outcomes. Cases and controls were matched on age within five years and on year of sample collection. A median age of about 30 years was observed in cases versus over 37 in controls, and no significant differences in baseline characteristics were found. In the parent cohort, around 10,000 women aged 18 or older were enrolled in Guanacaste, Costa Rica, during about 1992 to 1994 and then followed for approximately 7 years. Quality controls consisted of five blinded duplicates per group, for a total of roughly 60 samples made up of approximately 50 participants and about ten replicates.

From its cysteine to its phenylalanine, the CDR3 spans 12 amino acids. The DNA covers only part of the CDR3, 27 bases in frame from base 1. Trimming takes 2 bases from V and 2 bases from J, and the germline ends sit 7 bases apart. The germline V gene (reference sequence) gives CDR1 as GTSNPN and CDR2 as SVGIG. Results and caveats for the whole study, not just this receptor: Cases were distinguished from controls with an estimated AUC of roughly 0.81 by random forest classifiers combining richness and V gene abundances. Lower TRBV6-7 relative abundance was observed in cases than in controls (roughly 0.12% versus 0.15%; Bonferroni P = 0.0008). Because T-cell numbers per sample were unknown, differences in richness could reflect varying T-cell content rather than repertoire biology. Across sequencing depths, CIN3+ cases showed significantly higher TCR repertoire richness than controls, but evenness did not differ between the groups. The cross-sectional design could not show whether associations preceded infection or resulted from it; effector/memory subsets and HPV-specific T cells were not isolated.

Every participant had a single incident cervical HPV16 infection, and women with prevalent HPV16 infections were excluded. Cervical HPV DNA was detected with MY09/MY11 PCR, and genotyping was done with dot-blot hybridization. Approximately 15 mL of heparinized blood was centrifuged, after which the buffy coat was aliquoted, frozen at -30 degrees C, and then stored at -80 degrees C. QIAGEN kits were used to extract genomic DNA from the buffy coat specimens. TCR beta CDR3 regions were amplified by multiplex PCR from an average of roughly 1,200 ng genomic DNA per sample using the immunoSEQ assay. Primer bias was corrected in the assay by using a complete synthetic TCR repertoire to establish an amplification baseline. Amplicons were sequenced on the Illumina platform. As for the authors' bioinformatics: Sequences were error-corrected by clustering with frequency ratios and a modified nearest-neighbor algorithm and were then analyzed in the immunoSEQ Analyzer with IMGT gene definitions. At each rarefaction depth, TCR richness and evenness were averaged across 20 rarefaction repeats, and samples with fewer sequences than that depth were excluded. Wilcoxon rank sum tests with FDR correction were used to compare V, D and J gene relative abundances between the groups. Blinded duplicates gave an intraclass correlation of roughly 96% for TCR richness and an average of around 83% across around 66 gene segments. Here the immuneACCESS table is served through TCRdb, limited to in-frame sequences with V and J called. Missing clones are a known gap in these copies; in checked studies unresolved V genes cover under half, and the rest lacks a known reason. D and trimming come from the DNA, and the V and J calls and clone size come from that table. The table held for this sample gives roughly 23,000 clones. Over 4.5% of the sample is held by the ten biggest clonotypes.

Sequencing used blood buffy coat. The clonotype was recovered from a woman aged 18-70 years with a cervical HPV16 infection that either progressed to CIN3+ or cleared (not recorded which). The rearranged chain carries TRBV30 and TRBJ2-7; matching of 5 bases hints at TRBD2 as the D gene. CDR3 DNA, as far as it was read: TGTGCCTGGAGTAGCGGACCCTACGAG. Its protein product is CAWSSGPYE. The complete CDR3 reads CAWSSGPYEQYF.